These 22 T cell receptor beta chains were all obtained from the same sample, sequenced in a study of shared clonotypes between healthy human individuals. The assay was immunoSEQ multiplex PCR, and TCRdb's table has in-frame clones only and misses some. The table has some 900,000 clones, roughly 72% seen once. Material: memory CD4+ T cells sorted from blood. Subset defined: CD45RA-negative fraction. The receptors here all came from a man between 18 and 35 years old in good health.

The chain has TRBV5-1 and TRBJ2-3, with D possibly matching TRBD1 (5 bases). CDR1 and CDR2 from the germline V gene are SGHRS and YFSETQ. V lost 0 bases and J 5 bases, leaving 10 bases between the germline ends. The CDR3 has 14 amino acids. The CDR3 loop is CASSLVPGQDTQYF. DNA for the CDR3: TGCGCCAGCAGCTTGGTACCAGGGCAAGATACGCAGTATTTT.

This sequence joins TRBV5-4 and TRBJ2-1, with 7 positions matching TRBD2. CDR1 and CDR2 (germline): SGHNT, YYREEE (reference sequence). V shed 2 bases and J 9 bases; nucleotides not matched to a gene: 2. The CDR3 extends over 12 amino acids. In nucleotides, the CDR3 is TGTGCCAGCAGCTTCTGGGAGGGTGAGCAGTTCTTC. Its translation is CASSFWEGEQFF.

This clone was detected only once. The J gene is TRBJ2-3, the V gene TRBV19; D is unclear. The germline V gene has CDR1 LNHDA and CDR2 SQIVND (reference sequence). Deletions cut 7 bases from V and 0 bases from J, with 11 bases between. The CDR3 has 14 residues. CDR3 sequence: CASTYTVSTDTQYF. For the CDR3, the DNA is TGTGCCAGTACCTATACAGTGAGCACAGATACGCAGTATTTT.

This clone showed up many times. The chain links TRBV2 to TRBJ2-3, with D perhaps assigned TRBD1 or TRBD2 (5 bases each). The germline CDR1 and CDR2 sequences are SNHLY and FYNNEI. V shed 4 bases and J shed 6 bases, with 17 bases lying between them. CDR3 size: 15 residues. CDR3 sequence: CASSVTALRGDTQYF. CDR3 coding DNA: TGTGCCAGCAGTGTGACAGCCCTCCGAGGGGATACGCAGTATTTT.

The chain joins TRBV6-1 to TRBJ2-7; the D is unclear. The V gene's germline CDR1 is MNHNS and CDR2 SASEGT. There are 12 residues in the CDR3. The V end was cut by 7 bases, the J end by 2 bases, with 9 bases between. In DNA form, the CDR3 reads TGTGCCAGCACTAGGGATGCCTACGAGCAGTACTTC. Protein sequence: CASTRDAYEQYF.

The CDR3 region has the DNA TGTGCCAGTTGTTGGGGGCTCAATCAGCCCCAGCATTTT. The encoded protein is CASCWGLNQPQHF. The chain couples TRBV19 to TRBJ1-5, with D possibly matching TRBD1 (6 bases). The CDR3 has 13 residues. Germline values: CDR1 LNHDA, CDR2 SQIVND (reference sequence). Trimming left V 8 bases short and J 3 bases short, with 11 bases between.

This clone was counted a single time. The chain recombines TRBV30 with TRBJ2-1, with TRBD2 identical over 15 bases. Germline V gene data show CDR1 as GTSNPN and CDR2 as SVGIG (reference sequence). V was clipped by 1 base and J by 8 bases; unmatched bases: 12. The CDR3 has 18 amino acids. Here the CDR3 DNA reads TGTGCCTGGAGTGGGGTCCGGACTAGCGGGAGGGCCGGTGATGAGCAGTTCTTC. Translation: CAWSGVRTSGRAGDEQFF.

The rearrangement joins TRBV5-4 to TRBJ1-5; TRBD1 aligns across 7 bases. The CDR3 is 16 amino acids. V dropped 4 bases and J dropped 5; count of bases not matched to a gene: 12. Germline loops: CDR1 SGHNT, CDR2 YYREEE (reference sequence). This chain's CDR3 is CASSPHPGTEYQPQHF. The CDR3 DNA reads TGTGCCAGCAGCCCTCACCCAGGGACAGAATATCAGCCCCAGCATTTT. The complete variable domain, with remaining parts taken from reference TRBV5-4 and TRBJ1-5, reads ETGVTQSPTHLIKTRGQQVTLRCSSQSGHNTVSWYQQALGQGPQFIFQYYREEENGRGNFPPRFSGLQFPNYSSELNVNALELDDSALYLCASSPHPGTEYQPQHFGDGTRLSIL.

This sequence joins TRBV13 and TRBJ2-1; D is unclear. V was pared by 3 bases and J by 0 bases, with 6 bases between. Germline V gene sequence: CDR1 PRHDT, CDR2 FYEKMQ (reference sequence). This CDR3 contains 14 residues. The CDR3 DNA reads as TGTGCCAGCAGCTTCACACGCTCCTACAATGAGCAGTTCTTC. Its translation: CASSFTRSYNEQFF. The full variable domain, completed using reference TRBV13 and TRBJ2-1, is AAGVIQSPRHLIKEKRETATLKCYPIPRHDTVYWYQQGPGQDPQFLISFYEKMQSDKGSIPDRFSAQQFSDYHSELNMSSLELGDSALYFCASSFTRSYNEQFFGPGTRLTVL.

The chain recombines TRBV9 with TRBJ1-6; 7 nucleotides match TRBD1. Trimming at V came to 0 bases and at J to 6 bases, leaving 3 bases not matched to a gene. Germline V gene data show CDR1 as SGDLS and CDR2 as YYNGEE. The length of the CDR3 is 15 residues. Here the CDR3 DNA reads TGTGCCAGCAGCGTAGGGGACAGTCTTAATTCACCCCTCCACTTT. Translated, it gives CASSVGDSLNSPLHF.

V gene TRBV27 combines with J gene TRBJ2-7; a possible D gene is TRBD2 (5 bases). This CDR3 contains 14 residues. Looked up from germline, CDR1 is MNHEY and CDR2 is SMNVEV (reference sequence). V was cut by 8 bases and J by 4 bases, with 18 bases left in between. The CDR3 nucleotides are TGTGCCAGCGCGCGGGCAGGTCCACCGTACGAGCAGTACTTC. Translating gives CASARAGPPYEQYF.

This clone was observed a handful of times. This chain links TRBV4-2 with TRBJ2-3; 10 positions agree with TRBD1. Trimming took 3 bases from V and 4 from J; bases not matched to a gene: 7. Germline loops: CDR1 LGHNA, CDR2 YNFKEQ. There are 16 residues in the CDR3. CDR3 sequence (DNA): TGTGCCAGCAGCCATATCCGGGACAGGGGCGCAGATACGCAGTATTTT. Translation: CASSHIRDRGADTQYF.

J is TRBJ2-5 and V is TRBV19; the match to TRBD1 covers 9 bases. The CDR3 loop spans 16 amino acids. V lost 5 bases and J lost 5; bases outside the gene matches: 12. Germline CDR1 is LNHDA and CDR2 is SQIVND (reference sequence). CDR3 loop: CASSGYGQGPWETQYF. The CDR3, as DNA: TGTGCCAGTAGTGGGTACGGACAGGGGCCGTGGGAGACCCAGTACTTC.

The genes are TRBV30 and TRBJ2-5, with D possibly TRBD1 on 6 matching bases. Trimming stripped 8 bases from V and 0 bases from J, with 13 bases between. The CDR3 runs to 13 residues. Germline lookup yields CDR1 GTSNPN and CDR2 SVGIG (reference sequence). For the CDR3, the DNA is TGTGCCGTGGAGCAGGGGTACCAAGAGACCCAGTACTTC. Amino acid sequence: CAVEQGYQETQYF.

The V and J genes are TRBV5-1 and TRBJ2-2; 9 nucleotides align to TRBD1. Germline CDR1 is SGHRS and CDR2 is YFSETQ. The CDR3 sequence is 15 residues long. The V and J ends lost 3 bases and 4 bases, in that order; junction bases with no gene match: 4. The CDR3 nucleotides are TGCGCCAGCAGCTCGGGACAGGGCCCCACCGGGGAGCTGTTTTTT. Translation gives CASSSGQGPTGELFF.

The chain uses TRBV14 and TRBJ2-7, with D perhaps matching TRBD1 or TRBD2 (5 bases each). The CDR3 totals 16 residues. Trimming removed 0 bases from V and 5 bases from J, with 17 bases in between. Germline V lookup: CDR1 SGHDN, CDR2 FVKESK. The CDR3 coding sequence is TGTGCCAGCAGCCAAGAGGGGACCGGACGCCCCCACGAGCAGTACTTC. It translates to CASSQEGTGRPHEQYF.

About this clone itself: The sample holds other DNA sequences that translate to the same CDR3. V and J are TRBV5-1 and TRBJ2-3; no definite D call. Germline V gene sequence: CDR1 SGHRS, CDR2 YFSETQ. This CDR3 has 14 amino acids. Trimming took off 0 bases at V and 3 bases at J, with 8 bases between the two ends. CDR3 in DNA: TGCGCCAGCAGCTTGGGGGCCGGGACAGATACGCAGTATTTT. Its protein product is CASSLGAGTDTQYF.

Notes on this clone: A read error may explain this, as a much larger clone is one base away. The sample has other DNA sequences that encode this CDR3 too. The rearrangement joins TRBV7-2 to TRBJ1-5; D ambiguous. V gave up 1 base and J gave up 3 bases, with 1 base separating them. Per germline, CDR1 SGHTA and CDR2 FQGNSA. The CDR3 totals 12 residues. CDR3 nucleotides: TGTGCCAGCAGCTTAGACAATCAGCCCCAGCATTTT. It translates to CASSLDNQPQHF.

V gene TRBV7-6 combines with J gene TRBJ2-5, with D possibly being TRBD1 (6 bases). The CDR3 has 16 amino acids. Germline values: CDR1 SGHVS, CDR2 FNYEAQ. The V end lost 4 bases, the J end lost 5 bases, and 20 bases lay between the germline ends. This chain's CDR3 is CASSSINGGTRETQYF. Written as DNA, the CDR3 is TGTGCCAGCAGCTCCATTAATGGGGGCACCAGGGAGACCCAGTACTTC.

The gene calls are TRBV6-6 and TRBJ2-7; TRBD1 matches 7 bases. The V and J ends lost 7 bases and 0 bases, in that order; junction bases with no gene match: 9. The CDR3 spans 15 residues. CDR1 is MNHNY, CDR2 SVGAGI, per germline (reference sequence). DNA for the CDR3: TGTGCCAGCACCCCCGTGGGGACAGTCTCCTACGAGCAGTACTTC. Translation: CASTPVGTVSYEQYF.

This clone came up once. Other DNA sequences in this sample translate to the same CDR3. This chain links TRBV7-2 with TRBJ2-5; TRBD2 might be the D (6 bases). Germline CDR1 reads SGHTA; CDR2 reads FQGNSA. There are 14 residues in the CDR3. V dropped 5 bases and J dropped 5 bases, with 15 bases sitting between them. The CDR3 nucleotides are TGTGCCAGCAGCCCACCGGGAGTGGGGGAGACCCAGTACTTC. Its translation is CASSPPGVGETQYF.

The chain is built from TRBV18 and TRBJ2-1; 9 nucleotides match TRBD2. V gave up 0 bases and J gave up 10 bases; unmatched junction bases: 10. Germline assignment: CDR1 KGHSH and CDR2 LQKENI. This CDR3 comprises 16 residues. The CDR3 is CASSPPARGGPWEQFF. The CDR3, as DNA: TGTGCCAGCTCACCACCGGCGCGGGGGGGCCCATGGGAGCAGTTCTTC.